One and the same sample provided the 14 T cell receptor beta chains below, sequenced in a study of blood T cell repertoires in COVID-19. Clones were sequenced by immunoSEQ multiplex PCR, and TCRdb holds only the in-frame ones, with some missing. This sample has about 80,000 clones; approximately 79% occur once, and the top ten carry 15% to 20%. What was sequenced was peripheral blood. These receptors originate from a man in his 70s with active or convalescent COVID-19.

The chain combines TRBV7-6 with TRBJ1-4; TRBD1 is a possible D gene (5 bases). With 0 bases removed from V and 8 bases from J, the gap between germline ends came to 13 bases. CDR3 size: 15 residues. Germline lookup yields CDR1 SGHVS and CDR2 FNYEAQ. The CDR3 is CASSLAAGLPEKLFF. CDR3 coding DNA: TGTGCCAGCAGCTTAGCAGCGGGGCTACCCGAAAAACTGTTTTTT. Together with reference TRBV7-6 and TRBJ1-4, the CDR3 gives the full variable domain: GAGVSQSPRYKVTKRGQDVALRCDPISGHVSLYWYRQALGQGPEFLTYFNYEAQQDKSGLPNDRFSAERPEGSISTLTIQRTEQRDSAMYRCASSLAAGLPEKLFFGSGTQLSVL.

The rearrangement links TRBV7-2 to TRBJ1-3; 7 bases are a match to TRBD1. Germline V gene sequence: CDR1 SGHTA, CDR2 FQGNSA. With V trimmed by 4 bases and J by 7 bases, 13 bases remained unmatched. This CDR3 is 16 amino acids long. DNA for the CDR3: TGTGCCAGCAGCTGGGTCGACAGGGCAAGAAGGAACACCATATATTTT. Translating it yields CASSWVDRARRNTIYF.

This sequence joins TRBV4-2 and TRBJ1-5; maybe TRBD1 (5 bases). The CDR3 has 13 amino acids. V was clipped by 0 bases and J by 9 bases, with 9 bases between them. Germline assignment: CDR1 LGHNA and CDR2 YNFKEQ. CDR3 region: CASSQDGGGPQHF. In DNA, the CDR3 is TGTGCCAGCAGCCAAGATGGGGGGGGGCCCCAGCATTTT.

The chain is built from TRBV5-1 and TRBJ2-1, with 8 bases aligning to TRBD2. The CDR3 is 15 amino acids. Germline trimming cut 7 bases from V and 4 bases from J; bases unmatched to any gene: 10. The germline CDR1 and CDR2 sequences are SGHRS and YFSETQ. CDR3 nucleotides: TGCGCCAGCGGCCCCGGGACTAGAACTTACAATGAGCAGTTCTTC. This translates into CASGPGTRTYNEQFF.

This rearrangement joins TRBV7-6 to TRBJ2-2; maybe TRBD1 (5 bases). Trimming removed 4 bases at V and 3 bases at J, with 15 bases between. The CDR3 totals 16 residues. Germline lookup yields CDR1 SGHVS and CDR2 FNYEAQ. This CDR3 is CASSSRRGRDTGELFF. The DNA of the CDR3 is TGTGCCAGCAGCTCCCGTAGGGGTCGGGACACCGGGGAGCTGTTTTTT.

The genes are TRBV11-1 and TRBJ2-3, with TRBD2 identical over 8 bases. With V trimmed by 5 bases and J by 6 bases, 4 bases remained unmatched. Germline values: CDR1 SGHAT, CDR2 FQDESV (reference sequence). CDR3 length equals 13 residues. In nucleotides, the CDR3 is TGTGCCAGCAGCGTTAGCGGGGATGATACGCAGTATTTT. This translates into CASSVSGDDTQYF. Full variable domain (remainder filled in from reference TRBV11-1 and TRBJ2-3): EAEVAQSPRYKITEKSQAVAFWCDPISGHATLYWYRQILGQGPELLVQFQDESVVDDSQLPKDRFSAERLKGVDSTLKIQPAELGDSAMYLCASSVSGDDTQYFGPGTRLTVL.

This clone appeared a single time. The chain uses TRBV5-1 and TRBJ2-7; TRBD2 might be the D (5 bases). The V and J ends lost 2 bases and 0 bases respectively, with 9 bases between them. The CDR3 length is 14 residues. Germline values: CDR1 SGHRS, CDR2 YFSETQ. The CDR3 DNA sequence: TGCGCCAGCAGCTTAAGAGGGAACTCCTACGAGCAGTACTTC. This encodes CASSLRGNSYEQYF. The complete variable domain, with remaining parts taken from reference TRBV5-1 and TRBJ2-7, reads KAGVTQTPRYLIKTRGQQVTLSCSPISGHRSVSWYQQTPGQGLQFLFEYFSETQRNKGNFPGRFSGRQFSNSRSEMNVSTLELGDSALYLCASSLRGNSYEQYFGPGTRLTVT.

The rearrangement links TRBV28 to TRBJ2-6; D is undetermined. Germline-derived CDR1 and CDR2 are MDHEN and SYDVKM. Trimming left V 7 bases short and J 0 bases short, with 13 bases between. The CDR3 covers 16 residues. CDR3 sequence (DNA): TGTGCCAGCAACCCAATCGGTAACTCTGGGGCCAACGTCCTGACTTTC. It codes for CASNPIGNSGANVLTF. Looking up the rest from reference TRBV28 and TRBJ2-6 gives the full variable domain: DVKVTQSSRYLVKRTGEKVFLECVQDMDHENMFWYRQDPGLGLRLIYFSYDVKMKEKGDIPEGYSVSREKKERFSLILESASTNQTSMYLCASNPIGNSGANVLTFGAGSRLTVL.

The J gene is TRBJ2-1, the V gene TRBV27, with TRBD2 as a possible D gene (6 bases). CDR1 is MNHEY, CDR2 SMNVEV, per germline (reference sequence). The CDR3 totals 16 residues. V was pared by 5 bases and J by 3 bases, with 17 bases between. CDR3 sequence (DNA): TGTGCCAGCAGTCTAACCGGGACTGACCACTACAATGAGCAGTTCTTC. As protein: CASSLTGTDHYNEQFF.

J is TRBJ2-5 and V is TRBV11-2; D might be TRBD1 (6 bases). CDR1 SGHAT and CDR2 FQNNGV come from the germline V gene. The CDR3 totals 12 residues. The germline V and J ends were trimmed by 3 bases and 5 bases, with 7 bases remaining between them. CDR3 nucleotides: TGTGCCAGCAGCTTCAGGGGTGAGACCCAGTACTTC. The encoded protein is CASSFRGETQYF.

This chain uses TRBV2 with TRBJ2-3; a possible D gene is TRBD2 (6 bases). The V and J ends lost 9 bases and 0 bases respectively, with 16 bases between them. This CDR3 spans 15 amino acids. Germline CDR1 SNHLY, CDR2 FYNNEI. CDR3 DNA: TGTGCCAGTTCGAGGGGACTGTCTAGCACAGATACGCAGTATTTT. It specifies CASSRGLSSTDTQYF.

This rearrangement joins TRBV6-1 to TRBJ2-7, with TRBD2 matching over 7 bases. The germline gives CDR1 MNHNS, CDR2 SASEGT. This CDR3 has 16 residues. V shed 3 bases and J 2 bases; nucleotides not matched to a gene: 10. The CDR3 reads CASSDMAGTNPYEQYF. As DNA, the CDR3 is TGTGCCAGCAGTGACATGGCCGGGACTAACCCCTACGAGCAGTACTTC.

This chain uses TRBV14 with TRBJ2-3, with D possibly matching TRBD2 (6 bases). V gave up 0 bases and J gave up 4 bases, with 14 bases separating them. This CDR3 is 16 amino acids long. Germline V gives CDR1 SGHDN, CDR2 FVKESK. The CDR3 region has the DNA TGTGCCAGCAGCCAAGAAAGCGGGCCCCTGGCAGATACGCAGTATTTT. Protein product: CASSQESGPLADTQYF. The complete variable domain, with remaining parts taken from reference TRBV14 and TRBJ2-3, reads EAGVTQFPSHSVIEKGQTVTLRCDPISGHDNLYWYRRVMGKEIKFLLHFVKESKQDESGMPNNRFLAERTGGTYSTLKVQPAELEDSGVYFCASSQESGPLADTQYFGPGTRLTVL.

The CDR3 bases are TGTGCCACTAAAGGGGGCCGGGTCTATGGCTACACCTTC. Its protein product is CATKGGRVYGYTF. V usage is TRBV6-5 and J usage is TRBJ1-2, with 7 bases matching TRBD1. Per germline, CDR1 MNHEY and CDR2 SVGAGI. The CDR3 contains 13 residues. Losses at the gene ends were 10 bases for V and 4 bases for J; bases not matched to a gene: 9.